One sample yielded the 26 T cell receptor beta chains listed below, sequenced in a study of Ad26.COV2.S vaccination and SARS-CoV-2 variants. The table came from immunoSEQ multiplex PCR; TCRdb's copy has only in-frame clones and leaves some out. The sample holds a few hundred thousand clones, approximately 88% seen once. Indicated treatment: some 20 received Ad26.COV2.S at low or high dose, single or two shots; about 5 received placebo; per-sample allocation not given. Sampling happened 63 days after the first vaccine or placebo injection. The specimen was peripheral blood, collected in a trial of Ad26.COV2.S vaccine versus placebo. All receptors derive from a person aged 18-60 years who received the Ad26.COV2.S COVID-19 vaccine or a placebo.

This clone was observed once. The V call is TRBV29-1, the J call TRBJ2-1; no firm D call. The CDR3 loop spans 13 amino acids. Looked up from germline, CDR1 is SQVTM and CDR2 is ANQGSEA. V was clipped by 7 bases and J by 0 bases, with 10 bases between them. CDR3 nucleotide sequence: TGCAGCGCTAGATCAGTCTCCTACAATGAGCAGTTCTTC. It is translated as CSARSVSYNEQFF.

The chain links TRBV7-8 to TRBJ2-1; tentatively, D is TRBD2 (5 bases). Between the trimmed V and J ends, which lost 5 bases and 3 bases, there was a span of 14 bases. The CDR3 runs to 15 residues. In germline, CDR1 is SGHVS, CDR2 FQNEAQ. The CDR3 DNA reads TGTGCCAGCAGCCCCCTTTTCGGGAACTACAATGAGCAGTTCTTC. This sequence encodes CASSPLFGNYNEQFF.

This clone showed up just once. This chain joins TRBV2 and TRBJ1-5; 7 positions match TRBD1. V lost 6 bases to trimming and J lost 4 bases; unmatched junction nucleotides: 9. The CDR3 has 15 amino acids. From germline, CDR1 is SNHLY and CDR2 FYNNEI. In nucleotides, the CDR3 is TGTGCCAGCAGGGACGACAGGGTCGGTAATCAGCCCCAGCATTTT. Translated, it gives CASRDDRVGNQPQHF.

As to this clone: At the DNA level, this CDR3 is encoded by other sequences in the same sample as well. The V call is TRBV11-2, the J call TRBJ2-2; D may be TRBD2 (5 bases). The V gene lost 5 bases and the J gene lost 4 bases, with 5 bases spanning the gap. Germline CDR1 is SGHAT and CDR2 is FQNNGV. CDR3 length equals 12 residues. CDR3 amino acids: CASSRGTGELFF. The CDR3 DNA reads TGTGCCAGCAGCCGGGGCACCGGGGAGCTGTTTTTT.

The V call is TRBV7-6, the J call TRBJ1-5; D is uncertain. The CDR3 runs 16 residues. The V gene's germline CDR1 is SGHVS and CDR2 FNYEAQ. V was shortened by 1 base and J by 3 bases, with 13 bases between the two germline ends. The CDR3 DNA reads TGTGCCAGCAGCTTAGGTGTAGGGAATGACAATCAGCCCCAGCATTTT. It codes for CASSLGVGNDNQPQHF.

This chain links TRBV6-5 with TRBJ2-3; either TRBD1 or TRBD2 may supply D (5 bases each). Germline lookup yields CDR1 MNHEY and CDR2 SVGAGI. V lost 6 bases and J lost 2, with 15 bases in between. The CDR3 runs to 15 residues. The CDR3 DNA reads as TGTGCCAGCAGCCGGGACGACTTCGACACAGATACGCAGTATTTT. Amino acids: CASSRDDFDTDTQYF.

CDR3 region: CASSLGGRFEQYF. The CDR3 DNA follows: TGTGCCAGCAGCTTAGGGGGGCGTTTCGAGCAGTACTTC. This chain uses TRBV7-2 with TRBJ2-7, with a weak D call TRBD1 (6 bases). The CDR3 has 13 amino acids. Per the germline V gene, CDR1 is SGHTA and CDR2 is FQGNSA. V was trimmed by 1 base and J by 6 bases, leaving 10 bases between them.

V is TRBV4-1 and J is TRBJ2-7; 8 bases match TRBD1. J was trimmed by 4 bases and V by 4 bases; bases with no gene match: 6. The CDR3 sequence is 14 residues long. Germline CDR1 is MGHRA and CDR2 is YSYEKL. CDR3: CASSLGTGRYEQYF. In DNA form, the CDR3 reads TGCGCCAGCAGCCTTGGGACAGGTCGATACGAGCAGTACTTC.

The chain uses TRBV18 and TRBJ2-7; the match to TRBD1 covers 9 bases. The ends lost 3 bases at V and 3 bases at J; junction bases unmatched: 9. The CDR3 loop spans 16 amino acids. CDR1 and CDR2 (germline): KGHSH, LQKENI. CDR3 nucleotides: TGTGCCAGCTCACCGGGATGGACAGGGGATCTCTACGAGCAGTACTTC. Translated, it gives CASSPGWTGDLYEQYF.

The gene calls are TRBV4-1 and TRBJ1-2; D unclear. Germline CDR1 MGHRA, CDR2 YSYEKL. The CDR3 runs to 14 residues. V lost 1 base and J lost 6, with 12 bases in between. Written as DNA, the CDR3 is TGCGCCAGCAGCCAAGTATCAGTACCAAATGGCTACACCTTC. This codes for CASSQVSVPNGYTF.

The chain is built from TRBV11-2 and TRBJ2-7, with 7 bases identical to TRBD2. This CDR3 comprises 16 residues. V shed 5 bases and J 3 bases; nucleotides not matched to a gene: 13. Germline V gene lookup returns CDR1 SGHAT and CDR2 FQNNGV. CDR3 in amino acids: CASSQKGTSALYEQYF. The CDR3 DNA reads TGTGCCAGCAGCCAAAAGGGTACTAGCGCTCTCTACGAGCAGTACTTC.

This clone was found once. The chain has TRBV10-1 and TRBJ1-3; a weak D match, TRBD1 (6 bases). V shed 5 bases and J shed 0 bases, with 14 bases lying between them. Germline V CDR1 and CDR2: WNHNN, SYGVQD (reference sequence). This CDR3 contains 16 residues. DNA for the CDR3: TGCGCCAGCAGTCCCGAGGGGGGGAGCTCTGGAAACACCATATATTTT. Translation: CASSPEGGSSGNTIYF.

This sequence joins TRBV3-1 (or the pseudogene TRBV3-2) and TRBJ1-6; D unclear. The germline V gene encodes CDR1 LGHDT and CDR2 YNNKEL (reference sequence). The V end lost 0 bases, the J end lost 0 bases, and 12 bases lay between the germline ends. The CDR3 covers 18 residues. DNA of the CDR3: TGTGCCAGCAGCCAAGAAAGTCTCCTCCACTCCTATAATTCACCCCTCCACTTT. Translated: CASSQESLLHSYNSPLHF.

The chain is built from TRBV9 and TRBJ2-3, with D maybe TRBD2 (6 bases). The V and J ends lost 4 bases and 0 bases respectively, with 12 bases between them. Germline V gene sequence: CDR1 SGDLS, CDR2 YYNGEE. This CDR3 has 15 amino acids. The DNA of the CDR3 is TGTGCCAGCAGCCCAACGGGGGTTAGCACAGATACGCAGTATTTT. It translates to CASSPTGVSTDTQYF. Combining the CDR3 with reference TRBV9 and TRBJ2-3 gives the whole variable domain DSGVTQTPKHLITATGQRVTLRCSPRSGDLSVYWYQQSLDQGLQFLIQYYNGEERAKGNILERFSAQQFPDLHSELNLSSLELGDSALYFCASSPTGVSTDTQYFGPGTRLTVL.

The rearrangement joins TRBV6-5 to TRBJ2-5; 7 nucleotides align to TRBD1. This CDR3 contains 15 residues. J gave up 7 bases and V 5 bases, and 13 bases lay outside the gene matches. Germline assignment: CDR1 MNHEY and CDR2 SVGAGI. CDR3 nucleotides: TGTGCCAGCAGTCGAGACAGGGACCCGGATAGGACCCAGTACTTC. This codes for CASSRDRDPDRTQYF.

The J gene is TRBJ1-2, the V gene TRBV23-1; D is unclear. TRBV23-1 is recorded as an ORF, its role being uncertain. Trimming stripped 1 base from V and 2 bases from J, with 8 bases between. CDR3 length equals 14 residues. CDR3 sequence (DNA): TGCGCCAGCAGTCAATATGTACGGAACTATGGCTACACCTTC. Protein: CASSQYVRNYGYTF.

J is TRBJ1-5 and V is TRBV15; tentatively, D is TRBD1 (5 bases). This CDR3 comprises 17 residues. The V end lost 3 bases, the J end lost 5 bases, and 20 bases lay between the germline ends. Germline CDR1 reads LNHNV; CDR2 reads YYDKDF (reference sequence). The CDR3 DNA follows: TGTGCCACCAGCAGCATCCCGGGACCCAGAAGGGATCAGCCCCAGCATTTT. Protein: CATSSIPGPRRDQPQHF.

The chain uses TRBV29-1 and TRBJ2-7; no definite D call. The germline gives CDR1 SQVTM, CDR2 ANQGSEA. Trimming removed 7 bases from V and 3 bases from J, with 13 bases in between. CDR3 size: 12 residues. CDR3 region: CSGLWEGYEQYF. The CDR3 DNA reads TGCAGCGGTCTCTGGGAAGGCTACGAGCAGTACTTC.

This clone was recorded a few times. The chain joins TRBV6-6 to TRBJ1-2; tentative D call: TRBD1 (5 bases). Germline CDR1 and CDR2: MNHNY and SVGAGI (reference sequence). The CDR3 has 11 amino acids. Trimming took 11 bases from V and 1 from J, leaving 8 bases between them. The CDR3 coding sequence is TGTGCCGTTGGGGGTAACTATGGCTACACCTTC. This gives the protein CAVGGNYGYTF.

This clone was counted only a few times. The chain employs TRBV7-9 and TRBJ1-5; 7 nucleotides agree with TRBD1. J lost 0 bases, V lost 3 bases, and 8 bases had no gene match. CDR1 SEHNR and CDR2 FQNEAQ come from the germline V gene (reference sequence). The CDR3 is 17 amino acids. CDR3 loop: CASSLVQGRGSNQPQHF. The CDR3, as DNA: TGTGCCAGCAGCTTGGTACAGGGGCGCGGTAGCAATCAGCCCCAGCATTTT.

The chain carries TRBV7-9 and TRBJ2-5, with TRBD1 identical over 7 bases. Trimming took 6 bases from V and 7 from J; bases not matched to a gene: 20. The CDR3 has 17 residues. The germline CDR1 and CDR2 sequences are SEHNR and FQNEAQ (reference sequence). CDR3 protein: CASRAYEGADTEGTQYF. The CDR3, as DNA: TGTGCCAGCAGAGCTTATGAGGGGGCGGACACCGAAGGGACCCAGTACTTC.

The rearrangement links TRBV30 to TRBJ1-1; 8 nucleotides match TRBD1. Germline CDR1 reads GTSNPN; CDR2 reads SVGIG (reference sequence). The trim removed 3 bases at V and 6 bases at J, leaving 6 bases unmatched. There are 13 residues in the CDR3. For the CDR3, the DNA is TGTGCCTGGAGGGACAGGGAGCGCTCTGAAGCTTTCTTT. Encoded protein: CAWRDRERSEAFF.

This CDR3 reads CASSEDRGISYEQYF. Here the CDR3 DNA reads TGTGCCAGCAGCGAAGACAGGGGAATCTCCTACGAGCAGTACTTC. The V gene is TRBV7-9, the J gene TRBJ2-7, with 8 bases lining up with TRBD1. Germline lookup yields CDR1 SEHNR and CDR2 FQNEAQ (reference sequence). V lost 5 bases and J lost 0; bases outside the gene matches: 6. There are 15 residues in the CDR3.

The rearrangement uses TRBV6-5 and TRBJ2-2; D is unresolved. From germline, CDR1 is MNHEY and CDR2 SVGAGI. Trimming took 0 bases from V and 10 from J, leaving 18 bases between them. The CDR3 covers 16 residues. Written as DNA, the CDR3 is TGTGCCAGCAGTTACTCGACCGCCGGGTCGGCGACGGAGCTGTTTTTT. It is translated as CASSYSTAGSATELFF.

This rearrangement joins TRBV7-6 to TRBJ2-2, with D possibly called TRBD1 or TRBD2 (5 bases each). CDR3 length equals 15 residues. The germline gives CDR1 SGHVS, CDR2 FNYEAQ. Trimming removed 0 bases from V and 2 bases from J, with 7 bases in between. DNA for the CDR3: TGTGCCAGCAGCTTAGCGGGACCAAACACCGGGGAGCTGTTTTTT. Protein sequence: CASSLAGPNTGELFF. Full variable domain (outside the CDR3, taken from reference TRBV7-6 and TRBJ2-2): GAGVSQSPRYKVTKRGQDVALRCDPISGHVSLYWYRQALGQGPEFLTYFNYEAQQDKSGLPNDRFSAERPEGSISTLTIQRTEQRDSAMYRCASSLAGPNTGELFFGEGSRLTVL.

The rearrangement joins TRBV11-2 to TRBJ2-5, with D hard to call. The CDR3 runs to 11 residues. The V end lost 5 bases, the J end lost 4 bases, and 5 bases lay between the germline ends. Germline-derived CDR1 and CDR2 are SGHAT and FQNNGV. The CDR3 loop is CASSMRETQYF. The DNA of the CDR3 is TGTGCCAGCAGCATGAGAGAGACCCAGTACTTC.